This TCR beta chain originates from a study of T cells in Graves' hyperthyroidism and ophthalmopathy. RNA transcripts yielded amplified TCR beta CDR3 regions. The HTBI primer set drove a first-round RT-PCR of the TCR CDR3. TCRdb analysed the multiplex PCR reads with MiXCR anew, one entry per CDR3 protein. The table records about 570,000 distinct CDR3 sequences, 46% of them present only once. General study points: Most expanded thyroid clonotypes above 0.001 also appeared in blood. For ophthalmopathy, model prediction preceded onset by a median 6.5 months.

In this sample, this clonotype turned up many times. Its antigen remains unknown. CDR3 size: 14 residues. Trimming removed 4 bases from V and 6 bases from J; junction bases left unmatched: 4. Germline CDR1 reads MGHRA; CDR2 reads YSYEKL. Diagnoses rested on clinical symptoms, serum thyroxine and TRAb, thyroid ultrasound and orbital computed tomography. The receptor was derived from an adult woman with Graves' disease, either hyperthyroidism or ophthalmopathy (not recorded which). The V call is TRBV4-1, the J call TRBJ1-4, with TRBD1 identical over 8 bases. The sequenced material came from peripheral blood or thyroid tissue (not recorded which). CDR3 sequence: CASSPLTGDEKLFF. CDR3 bases: TGCGCCAGCAGCCCGCTGACAGGGGATGAAAAACTGTTTTTT.